This entry concerns a single T cell receptor beta chain. The antigen is unknown. Germline lookup yields CDR1 SGHNT and CDR2 YENEEA. Losses at the gene ends were 10 bases for V and 9 bases for J; bases not matched to a gene: 16. The CDR3 consists of 16 residues. The library came from three nested PCR rounds adapted from ARM-PCR protocols. TCRdb processed the multiplex PCR reads anew with MiXCR; each CDR3 protein has one entry. This table has roughly 76,000 distinct CDR3 sequences, around two thirds appearing once. No cell sorting was done before RNA was extracted from the tissue. The sample originates from a study of tumor and adjacent non-tumor tissue in lung cancer. Whole-study context: Histology: 12 adenocarcinoma, a couple of squamous cell carcinoma, 1 small cell lung cancer. Findings and limits, study-wide: Tumor TCR diversity, when higher, was linked to shorter survival.

This TCR was sampled from a woman between 65 and 79 years old with non-small cell lung cancer. The sequencing input was lung tumor tissue. The chain recombines TRBV11-3 with TRBJ2-2; 11 bases are shared with TRBD2. The CDR3 loop is CATSVAGGPGTWELFF. The CDR3, as DNA: TGTGCCACCAGTGTAGCGGGAGGGCCAGGTACCTGGGAGCTGTTTTTT.